This T cell receptor (beta chain) was obtained from a study of vaccination and CD4 T cells after COVID-19. Study at large: Of the convalescent patients, who were SARS-CoV-2 positive by nasal swab PCR, under 10 had mild and one severe disease.

Treatment meaning: approximately 11-day PBMC culture with coronavirus spike peptide pools or control peptides (ViraFEST assay). With the Oncomine TCR Beta short-read assay, DNA from cultured CD4+ T cells was sequenced. Using its own MiXCR run on the PCR reads, TCRdb lists one record per CDR3 protein. This sample has roughly 11,000 distinct CDR3 sequences, with about 50% found just once. This clonotype occurred a few times. Its antigen is not known. CDR3 size: 14 residues. V was cut by 5 bases and J by 7 bases, with 20 bases left in between. Germline CDR1 and CDR2: DFQATT and SNEGSKA (reference sequence).

The chain has TRBV20-1 and TRBJ1-2, with D maybe TRBD1 (5 bases). The source is a human donor who had recovered from COVID-19. Specimen: CD4+ T cells from blood, cultured in vitro. This chain's CDR3 is CSAPKVGGYSGYTF. The CDR3 DNA follows: TGCAGTGCTCCTAAAGTCGGGGGATATAGTGGCTACACCTTC.